The rows below give T cell receptor beta chains drawn from one sample of a study of cytomegalovirus exposure and HLA in healthy donors. Assay: immunoSEQ multiplex PCR; the TCRdb copy retains only in-frame clones and omits some. This table holds about 190,000 clones, 77% found once. Source material: PBMCs. Receptors originate from a woman aged 25 to 39 in good health and CMV-seropositive. Each CDR3 is given with its conserved first and last residue. The D gene is left open where the match is weak. Where a row states a size, it is once, few, many or the class of an expanded clone; other rows omit it.

CDR3: CASSALRQGNYGYTF
DNA: TGTGCCAGCAGCGCACTGAGACAGGGCAACTATGGCTACACCTTC
size: .
V: TRBV2
J: TRBJ1-2
D: TRBD1

CDR3: CASSEYRGQFYGYTF
DNA: TGTGCCAGCAGTGAGTACAGGGGTCAATTCTATGGCTACACCTTC
size: .
V: TRBV2
J: TRBJ1-2
D: TRBD1

CDR3: CASSPGMGFSSYEQYF
DNA: TGTGCCAGCAGCCCGGGGATGGGCTTCAGCTCCTACGAGCAGTACTTC
size: .
V: TRBV6-6
J: TRBJ2-7
D: .

CDR3: CASSLWGQASNEKLFF
DNA: TGTGCCAGCAGCTTATGGGGACAGGCCAGTAATGAAAAACTGTTTTTT
size: .
V: TRBV7-2
J: TRBJ1-4
D: TRBD1

CDR3: CAWSVKGKTQYF
DNA: TGTGCCTGGAGTGTCAAGGGGAAGACCCAGTACTTC
size: .
V: TRBV30
J: TRBJ2-5
D: .

CDR3: CASSQQGAYEQYF
DNA: TGCGCCAGCAGCCAACAGGGGGCCTACGAGCAGTACTTC
size: once
V: TRBV5-1
J: TRBJ2-7
D: TRBD1

CDR3: CASSLVQGYNSPLHF
DNA: TGTGCCAGCAGTTTAGTACAGGGATATAATTCACCCCTCCACTTT
size: .
V: TRBV28
J: TRBJ1-6
D: .

CDR3: CASRRGQVGYGYTF
DNA: TGTGCCAGCAGGAGAGGACAGGTCGGCTATGGCTACACCTTC
size: few
V: TRBV5-4
J: TRBJ1-2
D: TRBD1

CDR3: CASRGGDSLYEQYF
DNA: TGTGCCAGCAGGGGGGGGGATAGCCTCTACGAGCAGTACTTC
size: .
V: TRBV7-2
J: TRBJ2-7
D: TRBD2

CDR3: CASNLGGAYNEQFF
DNA: TGTGCCAGCAATCTCGGGGGAGCCTACAATGAGCAGTTCTTC
size: .
V: TRBV9
J: TRBJ2-1
D: .

CDR3: CASSFTTGKNGYTF
DNA: TGTGCCAGCAGCTTCACGACAGGGAAAAATGGCTACACCTTC
size: .
V: TRBV7-8
J: TRBJ1-2
D: TRBD1

CDR3: CASRKDRNYGYTF
DNA: TGTGCCAGCAGGAAGGACAGGAACTATGGCTACACCTTC
size: .
V: TRBV11-1
J: TRBJ1-2
D: TRBD1

CDR3: CASSFSDSSYNEQFF
DNA: TGTGCCAGCAGCTTTTCGGACAGCTCCTACAATGAGCAGTTCTTC
size: .
V: TRBV11-3
J: TRBJ2-1
D: .

CDR3: CASRVGQNNEQFF
DNA: TGCGCCAGCAGAGTAGGACAGAACAATGAGCAGTTCTTC
size: .
V: TRBV5-1
J: TRBJ2-1
D: .

CDR3: CASSLARGQGMNTEAFF
DNA: TGTGCCAGCAGTTTAGCCCGCGGACAGGGTATGAACACTGAAGCTTTCTTT
size: .
V: TRBV27
J: TRBJ1-1
D: TRBD1

CDR3: CASSIPLLTGGNEQFF
DNA: TGTGCCAGTAGTATACCCTTATTGACAGGAGGAAATGAGCAGTTCTTC
size: .
V: TRBV19
J: TRBJ2-1
D: .

CDR3: CASSHLPGQGPRYEQYF
DNA: TGTGCCAGCAGCCACCTACCGGGACAGGGACCTCGATACGAGCAGTACTTC
size: few
V: TRBV4-2
J: TRBJ2-7
D: TRBD1

CDR3: CASSQDSGGDYNEQFF
DNA: TGCGCCAGCAGCCAAGATAGCGGGGGGGACTACAATGAGCAGTTCTTC
size: .
V: TRBV4-1
J: TRBJ2-1
D: TRBD2

CDR3: CASSVIEVNTEAFF
DNA: TGTGCCAGCAGCGTAATAGAGGTGAACACTGAAGCTTTCTTT
size: .
V: TRBV9
J: TRBJ1-1
D: .

CDR3: CASSIKLLYGYTF
DNA: TGTGCCAGTAGTATTAAGCTATTATATGGCTACACCTTC
size: .
V: TRBV19
J: TRBJ1-2
D: .

CDR3: CATSNDRINTEAFF
DNA: TGTGCCACCAGCAATGACAGGATCAACACTGAAGCTTTCTTT
size: .
V: TRBV15
J: TRBJ1-1
D: .

CDR3: CASSFSGSRYNEQFF
DNA: TGTGCCAGCAGCTTTAGCGGGAGTCGCTACAATGAGCAGTTCTTC
size: .
V: TRBV5-6
J: TRBJ2-1
D: TRBD2

CDR3: CASSPRGQGYGKLFF
DNA: TGTGCCAGCAGCCCTCGGGGTCAGGGGTATGGAAAACTGTTTTTT
size: once
V: TRBV7-2
J: TRBJ1-4
D: .

CDR3: CASSSRRQGYAYEQYF
DNA: TGTGCCAGCAGCTCACGACGACAGGGTTATGCCTACGAGCAGTACTTC
size: .
V: TRBV5-6
J: TRBJ2-7
D: TRBD1

CDR3: CASSDRVNTIYF
DNA: TGTGCCAGCAGTGACAGGGTCAACACCATATATTTT
size: .
V: TRBV28
J: TRBJ1-3
D: TRBD1

CDR3: CASTIDRGRDEKLFF
DNA: TGTGCCAGCACCATCGACAGGGGTAGGGATGAAAAACTGTTTTTT
size: .
V: TRBV2
J: TRBJ1-4
D: TRBD1

CDR3: CASSLRDRGSPLHF
DNA: TGTGCCAGCAGCCTCCGGGACAGGGGTTCACCCCTCCACTTT
size: .
V: TRBV5-4
J: TRBJ1-6
D: TRBD1

CDR3: CASSRDNANYGYTF
DNA: TGTGCCAGCAGCCGGGACAATGCTAACTATGGCTACACCTTC
size: .
V: TRBV2
J: TRBJ1-2
D: .

CDR3: CASSIAGGLDIQYF
DNA: TGTGCCAGTAGTATAGCCGGTGGACTAGACATTCAGTACTTC
size: few
V: TRBV19
J: TRBJ2-4
D: TRBD2

CDR3: CASSLDIQGGNTEAFF
DNA: TGCGCCAGCAGCTTGGACATACAGGGGGGGAACACTGAAGCTTTCTTT
size: once
V: TRBV5-1
J: TRBJ1-1
D: TRBD1

CDR3: CASSLGDRGGIEKLFF
DNA: TGTGCCAGCAGCTTAGGAGACAGGGGAGGGATCGAAAAACTGTTTTTT
size: once
V: TRBV7-2
J: TRBJ1-4
D: TRBD1

CDR3: CASRFSGTDTQYF
DNA: TGTGCCAGCAGATTCAGCGGCACAGATACGCAGTATTTT
size: .
V: TRBV7-3
J: TRBJ2-3
D: .

CDR3: CASSWEPRAEQFF
DNA: TGTGCCAGTAGTTGGGAACCGAGGGCTGAGCAGTTCTTC
size: .
V: TRBV19
J: TRBJ2-1
D: .

CDR3: CASSPGTGRGYTF
DNA: TGTGCCAGCAGTCCCGGGACAGGGCGGGGCTACACCTTC
size: .
V: TRBV28
J: TRBJ1-2
D: TRBD1

CDR3: CASSSRQGELYEQYF
DNA: TGTGCCAGCAGCTCTCGACAGGGGGAACTCTACGAGCAGTACTTC
size: once
V: TRBV5-4
J: TRBJ2-7
D: TRBD1

CDR3: CASSPRDFQETQYF
DNA: TGTGCCAGCTCACCAAGGGACTTCCAAGAGACCCAGTACTTC
size: .
V: TRBV18
J: TRBJ2-5
D: .

CDR3: CASSLGTGLTWEQYF
DNA: TGTGCCAGCAGCTTAGGGACAGGGTTAACATGGGAGCAGTACTTC
size: .
V: TRBV7-3
J: TRBJ2-7
D: TRBD1

CDR3: CASSLDSSYNSPLHF
DNA: TGTGCCAGCAGCTTAGACAGCTCCTATAATTCACCCCTCCACTTT
size: .
V: TRBV7-2
J: TRBJ1-6
D: .

CDR3: CASSLFTGVTGELFF
DNA: TGTGCCAGCAGCTTGTTTACAGGAGTAACCGGGGAGCTGTTTTTT
size: .
V: TRBV5-8
J: TRBJ2-2
D: .

CDR3: CSVQGPPGGDTQYF
DNA: TGCAGCGTCCAAGGGCCCCCAGGAGGAGATACGCAGTATTTT
size: .
V: TRBV29-1
J: TRBJ2-3
D: .

CDR3: CASSQLNTQSTDTQYF
DNA: TGCGCCAGCAGCCAACTCAACACCCAAAGCACAGATACGCAGTATTTT
size: once
V: TRBV4-1
J: TRBJ2-3
D: .

CDR3: CASSPGTGGPYEQYF
DNA: TGTGCCAGCAGCCCCGGGACAGGGGGGCCCTACGAGCAGTACTTC
size: .
V: TRBV9
J: TRBJ2-7
D: TRBD1

CDR3: CASKIGGAGTSYEQYF
DNA: TGTGCCAGCAAGATTGGTGGAGCGGGGACCTCCTACGAGCAGTACTTC
size: .
V: TRBV7-2
J: TRBJ2-7
D: TRBD2

CDR3: CASSWGVSSGANVLTF
DNA: TGCGCCAGCAGCTGGGGGGTATCCTCTGGGGCCAACGTCCTGACTTTC
size: once
V: TRBV5-1
J: TRBJ2-6
D: .

CDR3: CATSRDEGAEAPRPLAKNIQYF
DNA: TGTGCCACCAGCAGAGATGAGGGGGCCGAGGCCCCTCGCCCGTTAGCCAAAAACATTCAGTACTTC
size: .
V: TRBV15
J: TRBJ2-4
D: TRBD1

CDR3: CASSQEEGVTEAFF
DNA: TGTGCCAGCAGCCAAGAAGAGGGAGTCACTGAAGCTTTCTTT
size: .
V: TRBV4-2
J: TRBJ1-1
D: .